This is a list of T cell receptor beta chains from one sample in a study of T cells in Graves' hyperthyroidism and ophthalmopathy. MiXCR, run by TCRdb on the multiplex PCR reads, gives a single entry per CDR3 protein. The sample consists of about 270,000 distinct CDR3 sequences, almost 25% of them appearing once. Input material: blood. Receptors were obtained from a middle-aged woman with Graves' ophthalmopathy. CDR3s include the opening cysteine and the closing phenylalanine or tryptophan. A D gene is named only where the DNA matches it firmly. Clone size is stated in some rows and not others, as once, few, many or a class when expanded.

TGTGCCAGCAGCGGGGGGACTAGCTACACCTACGAGCAGTACTTC	CASSGGTSYTYEQYF	TRBV4-2	15	few	TRBJ2-7	TRBD2
TGTGCCAGCAGCTCGGGCCTGAGCATTCAGTACTTC	CASSSGLSIQYF	TRBV5-6	12	many	TRBJ2-4	NA
TGTGCCAGCAGCTTGATCGGGGCTGGGTCCTACGAGCAGTACTTC	CASSLIGAGSYEQYF	TRBV5-6	15	many	TRBJ2-7	NA
TGTGCCAGCTCACCACCGGGACTAGCGACTATGTTGGAGACCCAGTACTTC	CASSPPGLATMLETQYF	TRBV18	17	many	TRBJ2-5	TRBD2
TGTGCCAGCAGCTTCCCGGGACAGGCCTACGAGCAGTACTTC	CASSFPGQAYEQYF	TRBV7-8	14	many	TRBJ2-7	TRBD1
TGTGCCAGCACCGGGACTAGCGGGAGCCAGCAGTACTTC	CASTGTSGSQQYF	TRBV2	13	NA	TRBJ2-7	TRBD2
TGCGCCAGCAGCTTGGTCCACCCCACCGGGGAGCTGTTTTTT	CASSLVHPTGELFF	TRBV5-1	14	many	TRBJ2-2	NA
TGTGCCAGCAGTAAAATAGCGGGTCCTGCGGCGATGGAGCAGTACTTC	CASSKIAGPAAMEQYF	TRBV6-1	16	NA	TRBJ2-7	TRBD2
TGTGCCAGCTCACCCCAGGAACCTACAACCTACGAGCAGTACTTC	CASSPQEPTTYEQYF	TRBV18	15	many	TRBJ2-7	NA
TGTGCCAGCAGCTTAGCGGTGGGGGGACAGTCCTATGGCTACACCTTC	CASSLAVGGQSYGYTF	TRBV7-2	16	many	TRBJ1-2	TRBD1
TGTGCCAGCAGCTGGTGGGACAGGGGGACAGATACGCAGTATTTT	CASSWWDRGTDTQYF	TRBV11-1	15	many	TRBJ2-3	TRBD1